This T cell receptor beta chain comes out of a study of control samples from healthy donors and cancer patients. Assay used: immunoSEQ multiplex PCR; TCRdb lists only in-frame clones, some missing. The data hold around 130,000 clones, with approximately 89% observed a single time. CDR1 is LGHDT, CDR2 YNNKEL, per germline (reference sequence). CDR3 length equals 16 residues. Trimming removed 4 bases from V and 2 bases from J; junction bases left unmatched: 3. This receptor was taken from a man aged 45-65 years with head and neck cancer. The J gene is TRBJ2-3, the V gene TRBV3-1 (or the pseudogene TRBV3-2); 13 bases fit TRBD2. Sequenced material: PBMCs. Written as DNA, the CDR3 is TGTGCCAGCAGCCTACTAGCGGGGGGGCCCACAGATACGCAGTATTTT. Amino acids: CASSLLAGGPTDTQYF.